This entry concerns a single T cell receptor (beta chain). The target antigen is unknown. This sample was included in a study of OX40 agonist ivuxolimab in advanced cancers. Across the study: Eligibility rules accepted prior anti-PD-1, anti-PD-L1 or anti-CTLA-4 therapy, and under 45% had some. The study's findings and limits: It was also the case that some nonresponders had low normalized T-cell clonal expansion.

There are 14 residues in the CDR3. J lost 10 bases, V lost 6 bases, and 10 bases had no gene match. CDR1 is SGHVS and CDR2 is FNYEAQ in the germline V gene. The method was immunoSEQ multiplex PCR; TCRdb's version includes in-frame clones alone and lacks a portion of them. This repertoire shows around 15,000 clones, about 83% found once; its top ten account for around 12%. This clonotype was obtained from an adult with an advanced solid tumor such as melanoma, head and neck, liver or kidney cancer. J is TRBJ2-1 and V is TRBV7-6, with 9 positions matching TRBD2. Sequenced here: CD4+ or CD8+ T cells sorted from blood, sampled in a trial of the OX40 agonist ivuxolimab. This chain's CDR3 is CASRGALAGNEQFF. As DNA, the CDR3 is TGTGCCAGCAGGGGGGCACTAGCGGGTAACGAGCAGTTCTTC.